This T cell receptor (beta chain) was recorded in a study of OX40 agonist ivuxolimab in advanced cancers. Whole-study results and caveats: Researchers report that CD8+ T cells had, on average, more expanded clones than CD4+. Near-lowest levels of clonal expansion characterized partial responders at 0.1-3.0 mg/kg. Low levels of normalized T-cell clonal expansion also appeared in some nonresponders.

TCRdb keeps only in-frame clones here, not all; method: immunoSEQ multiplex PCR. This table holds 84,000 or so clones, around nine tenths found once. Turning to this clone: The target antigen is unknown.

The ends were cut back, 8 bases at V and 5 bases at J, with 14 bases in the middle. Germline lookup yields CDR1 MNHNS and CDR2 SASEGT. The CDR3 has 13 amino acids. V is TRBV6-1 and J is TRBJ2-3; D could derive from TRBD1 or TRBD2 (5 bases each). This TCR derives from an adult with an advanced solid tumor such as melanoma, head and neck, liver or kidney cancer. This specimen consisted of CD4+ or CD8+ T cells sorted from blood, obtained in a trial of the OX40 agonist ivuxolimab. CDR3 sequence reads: CASHGAARDTQYF. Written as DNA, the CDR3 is TGTGCCAGCCACGGGGCTGCCCGAGATACGCAGTATTTT.